These 24 T cell receptor beta chains originate from one sample sequenced in a study of Ad26.COV2.S vaccination and SARS-CoV-2 variants (dated by TCRdb to about 2021). Libraries were constructed by the immunoSEQ multiplex PCR assay. TCRdb stores this immuneACCESS table with in-frame sequences only. Part of the clones is absent; in the studies checked, under half of the shortfall reflects unresolved V genes, and no reason is known for the rest. A total of approximately 280,000 clones appear in this sample, about 89% of them only once. The ten most abundant clones make up about 3.1% of the sample. The label giving this sample's treatment or condition can be read as: some 20 received Ad26.COV2.S at low or high dose, single or two shots; about 5 received placebo; per-sample allocation not given. Repertoires of vaccine and placebo recipients were sequenced from samples collected on day 63 after the first injection.

The sequenced sample was peripheral blood, obtained in a trial of Ad26.COV2.S vaccine versus placebo. Every receptor here comes from a person between 18 and 60 years old who received the Ad26.COV2.S COVID-19 vaccine or a placebo.

The rearrangement links TRBV7-3 to TRBJ1-1, with 7 bases identical to TRBD1. The germline V gene encodes CDR1 SGHTA and CDR2 FQGTGA. This CDR3 has 13 residues. J was trimmed by 1 base and V by 5 bases; bases with no gene match: 1. The CDR3 DNA reads TGTGCCAGCAGCGAGGGGGCGAACACTGAAGCTTTCTTT. Its protein product is CASSEGANTEAFF.

The chain carries TRBV9 and TRBJ2-7; TRBD1 agrees at 7 bases. Germline V gene lookup returns CDR1 SGDLS and CDR2 YYNGEE. The CDR3 sequence is 15 residues long. The ends lost 4 bases at V and 2 bases at J; junction bases unmatched: 9. CDR3 protein: CASSPSPTGTYEQYF. CDR3 sequence (DNA): TGTGCCAGCAGCCCGAGCCCGACAGGGACCTACGAGCAGTACTTC.

This sequence joins TRBV19 and TRBJ1-5; D remains ambiguous. The CDR3 covers 14 residues. Looked up from germline, CDR1 is LNHDA and CDR2 is SQIVND (reference sequence). The V and J ends lost 1 base and 0 bases respectively, with 4 bases between them. The CDR3 DNA reads as TGTGCCAGTAGTATAGTGTATAGCAATCAGCCCCAGCATTTT. Protein: CASSIVYSNQPQHF.

This clone is a singleton in its sample. The CDR3 DNA follows: TGTGCCAGCAGCCCAAACTCGAATAATTCACCCCTCCACTTT. The encoded protein is CASSPNSNNSPLHF. The chain uses TRBV3-1 (or the pseudogene TRBV3-2) and TRBJ1-6; unclear D gene. Germline CDR1 and CDR2: LGHDT and YNNKEL (reference sequence). The CDR3 consists of 14 residues. Trimming left V 4 bases short and J 5 bases short, with 9 bases between.

The chain carries TRBV5-1 and TRBJ1-1; 7 positions agree with TRBD1. Germline CDR1 SGHRS, CDR2 YFSETQ. The junction had 11 bases not matched to a gene; V was cut back by 4 bases and J by 5 bases. This CDR3 contains 15 residues. Written as DNA, the CDR3 is TGCGCCAGCAGCCCCCAGGGAGGGGGCAAAACTGAAGCTTTCTTT. Translating gives CASSPQGGGKTEAFF.

V is TRBV19 and J is TRBJ2-3; D assignment may be TRBD1 or TRBD2 (5 bases each). V lost 3 bases to trimming and J lost 11 bases, with 12 bases between them. Germline CDR1 reads LNHDA; CDR2 reads SQIVND (reference sequence). The CDR3 contains 12 residues. CDR3: CASSIPAGGQYF. CDR3 bases: TGTGCCAGTAGTATTCCCGCTGGGGGGCAGTATTTT. The whole variable domain, filled in from reference TRBV19 and TRBJ2-3, reads DGGITQSPKYLFRKEGQNVTLSCEQNLNHDAMYWYRQDPGQGLRLIYYSQIVNDFQKGDIAEGYSVSREKKESFPLTVTSAQKNPTAFYLCASSIPAGGQYFGPGTRLTVL.

V and J are TRBV28 and TRBJ1-4; tentatively, D is TRBD1 (6 bases). This CDR3 has 14 amino acids. Trimming shortened V by 7 bases and J by 7 bases, and 16 bases separated the two germline ends. CDR1 and CDR2 from the germline V gene are MDHEN and SYDVKM. CDR3 loop: CASTSGGGGEKLFF. The CDR3, as DNA: TGTGCCAGCACCTCAGGAGGGGGGGGTGAAAAACTGTTTTTT.

This chain joins TRBV2 and TRBJ1-1; D gene ambiguous. The CDR3 has 14 amino acids. The V end was cut by 4 bases, the J end by 6 bases, with 15 bases between. The germline V gene encodes CDR1 SNHLY and CDR2 FYNNEI. The CDR3 region has the DNA TGTGCCAGCAGTGCGGAGTCGAGGAGGCCTGAAGCTTTCTTT. Amino acids: CASSAESRRPEAFF.

This clone was found once. The chain links TRBV6-5 to TRBJ2-7, with 8 bases fitting TRBD1. V lost 6 bases to trimming and J lost 3 bases; unmatched junction nucleotides: 10. Germline V gene data show CDR1 as MNHEY and CDR2 as SVGAGI. The CDR3 consists of 15 residues. The CDR3 bases are TGTGCCAGCAGATCTGTTCGGACAGGGAGCTACGAGCAGTACTTC. Its translation: CASRSVRTGSYEQYF.

Here the CDR3 DNA reads TGTGCCAGCCGGTATGGAAACACCATATATTTT. It is translated as CASRYGNTIYF. This sequence joins TRBV7-9 and TRBJ1-3; D is ambiguous. CDR3 length equals 11 residues. V was shortened by 8 bases and J by 3 bases, with 5 bases between the two germline ends. The germline CDR1 and CDR2 sequences are SEHNR and FQNEAQ (reference sequence).

The rearrangement joins TRBV19 to TRBJ2-7, with 9 bases lining up with TRBD2. Trimming at V came to 5 bases and at J to 2 bases, leaving 10 bases not matched to a gene. Germline lookup yields CDR1 LNHDA and CDR2 SQIVND (reference sequence). The CDR3 extends over 16 amino acids. The CDR3 region is CASSLAGLVFPYEQYF. CDR3 nucleotide sequence: TGTGCCAGTAGTCTAGCGGGACTAGTGTTCCCCTACGAGCAGTACTTC. Based on the CDR3 plus reference TRBV19 and TRBJ2-7, the full variable domain is DGGITQSPKYLFRKEGQNVTLSCEQNLNHDAMYWYRQDPGQGLRLIYYSQIVNDFQKGDIAEGYSVSREKKESFPLTVTSAQKNPTAFYLCASSLAGLVFPYEQYFGPGTRLTVT.

This chain joins TRBV3-1 (or the pseudogene TRBV3-2) and TRBJ2-7; 9 nucleotides match TRBD2. The length of the CDR3 is 14 residues. CDR1 LGHDT and CDR2 YNNKEL come from the germline V gene (reference sequence). Trimming at V came to 4 bases and at J to 3 bases, leaving 4 bases not matched to a gene. CDR3 nucleotides: TGTGCCAGCAGCCTGGGACTAGCTAACTACGAGCAGTACTTC. Its translation: CASSLGLANYEQYF.

The chain has TRBV7-2 and TRBJ1-1; 7 nucleotides agree with TRBD1. CDR3 length: 13 amino acids. With V trimmed by 1 base and J by 9 bases, 5 bases remained unmatched. The V gene's germline CDR1 is SGHTA and CDR2 FQGNSA. The CDR3 loop is CASSLDRGDQAFF. In nucleotides, the CDR3 is TGTGCCAGCAGCTTAGACAGGGGAGATCAAGCTTTCTTT.

This chain joins TRBV6-5 and TRBJ1-6; the D is unclear. Germline V gene data show CDR1 as MNHEY and CDR2 as SVGAGI. The CDR3 contains 11 residues. Deletions cut 5 bases from V and 12 bases from J, with 8 bases between. The CDR3 bases are TGTGCCAGCAGTATCATCGAACCCCTCCACTTT. Protein sequence: CASSIIEPLHF.

The J gene is TRBJ2-5, the V gene TRBV27, with D possibly matching TRBD1 (6 bases). V was shortened by 3 bases and J by 5 bases, with 13 bases between the two germline ends. The CDR3 has 14 residues. Germline-derived CDR1 and CDR2 are MNHEY and SMNVEV (reference sequence). CDR3 DNA: TGTGCCAGCAGTTTTGTGGGGGCCGGGGAGACCCAGTACTTC. It translates to CASSFVGAGETQYF.

In this sample, this clone turned up once. This chain uses TRBV4-3 with TRBJ2-7; D is ambiguous. The CDR3 consists of 15 residues. Trimming shortened V by 4 bases and J by 0 bases, and 13 bases separated the two germline ends. The germline V gene encodes CDR1 LGHNA and CDR2 YSLEER. DNA for the CDR3: TGCGCCAGCAGCCGTTTGACGGGTAGCTCCTACGAGCAGTACTTC. Protein: CASSRLTGSSYEQYF.

This clone was detected only a few times. V is TRBV6-5 and J is TRBJ1-4; weak D call: TRBD1 (6 bases). V lost 7 bases to trimming and J lost 6 bases, with 12 bases between them. The CDR3 runs 13 residues. Germline V gene sequence: CDR1 MNHEY, CDR2 SVGAGI. The DNA of the CDR3 is TGTGCCAGCAAACAGGGTGGACATGAAAAACTGTTTTTT. This sequence encodes CASKQGGHEKLFF.

CDR3 in DNA: TGTGCCAGTAGTAACGGACAGGGCGGTGGCTACACCTTC. It codes for CASSNGQGGGYTF. The chain carries TRBV19 and TRBJ1-2, with 8 bases fitting TRBD1. The CDR3 has 13 amino acids. Germline CDR1 and CDR2: LNHDA and SQIVND (reference sequence). After removal of 4 bases from V and 7 bases from J, the junction contained 5 bases not matched to a gene.

The chain has TRBV7-2 and TRBJ1-2, with D perhaps TRBD1 (6 bases). The V gene's germline CDR1 is SGHTA and CDR2 FQGNSA. This CDR3 has 14 amino acids. V was pared by 2 bases and J by 4 bases, with 11 bases between. The CDR3, as DNA: TGTGCCAGCAGCTTATTTGGACAGACCTATGGCTACACCTTC. It is translated as CASSLFGQTYGYTF.

The V call is TRBV27, the J call TRBJ1-2; 9 bases are shared with TRBD1. Germline CDR1 and CDR2: MNHEY and SMNVEV (reference sequence). This CDR3 comprises 15 residues. J lost 4 bases, V lost 7 bases, and 10 bases had no gene match. The CDR3 region is CASTRVGTGIYGYTF. In DNA, the CDR3 is TGTGCCAGCACCCGTGTCGGGACAGGGATCTATGGCTACACCTTC.

V is TRBV12-3 or TRBV12-4 and J is TRBJ2-1, with D tentatively TRBD2 (6 bases). V was pared by 7 bases and J by 4 bases, with 11 bases between. The CDR3 consists of 13 residues. Here the CDR3 DNA reads TGTGCCAGCACTCGGGGGATTTACAATGAGCAGTTCTTC. It encodes CASTRGIYNEQFF.

The rearrangement links TRBV5-6 to TRBJ1-2; D unresolved. V dropped 4 bases and J dropped 8 bases, with 18 bases sitting between them. The CDR3 covers 14 residues. CDR1 SGHDT and CDR2 YYEEEE come from the germline V gene. As DNA, the CDR3 is TGTGCCAGCAGCCGTCGGGAAGCGGCTCGGGGCTACACCTTC. Its translation is CASSRREAARGYTF.

The rearrangement joins TRBV2 to TRBJ1-2; D is ambiguous. Germline V gene sequence: CDR1 SNHLY, CDR2 FYNNEI. Trimming shortened V by 4 bases and J by 3 bases, and 15 bases separated the two germline ends. CDR3 length equals 15 residues. CDR3 protein: CASSVWERTHYGYTF. The CDR3 nucleotides read TGTGCCAGCAGTGTCTGGGAGAGGACCCACTATGGCTACACCTTC.

The gene calls are TRBV6-5 and TRBJ2-1; 7 bases map to TRBD1. The CDR3 runs 15 residues. The V gene's germline CDR1 is MNHEY and CDR2 SVGAGI. The ends lost 0 bases at V and 2 bases at J; junction bases unmatched: 1. CDR3 nucleotides: TGTGCCAGCAGTTACTCCCAGGGGGCCTACAATGAGCAGTTCTTC. Encoded protein: CASSYSQGAYNEQFF.